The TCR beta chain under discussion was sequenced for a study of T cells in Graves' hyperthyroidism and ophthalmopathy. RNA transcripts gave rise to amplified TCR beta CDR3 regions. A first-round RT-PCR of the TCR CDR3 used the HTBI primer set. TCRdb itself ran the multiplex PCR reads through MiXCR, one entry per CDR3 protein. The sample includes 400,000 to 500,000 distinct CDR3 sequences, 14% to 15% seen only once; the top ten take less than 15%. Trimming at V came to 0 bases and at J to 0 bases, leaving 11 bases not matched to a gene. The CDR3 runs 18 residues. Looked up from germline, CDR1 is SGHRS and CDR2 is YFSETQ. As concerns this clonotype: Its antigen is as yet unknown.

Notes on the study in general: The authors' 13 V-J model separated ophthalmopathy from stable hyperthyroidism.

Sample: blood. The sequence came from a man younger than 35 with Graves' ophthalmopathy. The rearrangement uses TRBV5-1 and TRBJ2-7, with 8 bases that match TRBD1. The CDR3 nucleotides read TGCGCCAGCAGCTTGGGAGAAGTCGGGACAGGAATCTCCTACGAGCAGTACTTC. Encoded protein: CASSLGEVGTGISYEQYF.